These T cell receptor beta chains were read from a single sample in a study of STAT5B mutations in CD4+ large granular lymphocyte leukemia. TCRdb keeps only in-frame clones here, not all; method: immunoSEQ multiplex PCR. This table has some 40,000 clones, about 86% appearing once. Input material: CD4+ T cells from blood buffy coats. The receptors were gathered from a human donor in good health. Both conserved end residues are part of each CDR3. The D gene is left open where the match is weak.

J | D | V | CDR3 | DNA
TRBJ1-3 | TRBD1 | TRBV19 | CASSIRQGSGGNTIYF | TGTGCCAGTAGTATAAGACAGGGCTCGGGCGGAAACACCATATATTTT
TRBJ1-1 | - | TRBV5-1 | CASTMGGLGTEAFF | TGCGCCAGCACGATGGGGGGGCTGGGCACTGAAGCTTTCTTT
TRBJ2-7 | - | TRBV4-1 | CASSQPGAEQYF | TGCGCCAGCAGCCAACCGGGTGCCGAGCAGTACTTC
TRBJ2-7 | - | TRBV18 | CASSEGYEQYF | TGTGCCAGCTCCGAGGGGTACGAGCAGTACTTC
TRBJ2-7 | TRBD1 | TRBV28 | CASSRTGDIYEQYF | TGTGCCAGCAGTCGGACAGGGGACATCTACGAGCAGTACTTC
TRBJ1-4 | - | TRBV19 | CASSATARVGEKLFF | TGTGCCAGTAGTGCCACCGCGAGGGTGGGTGAAAAACTGTTTTTT
TRBJ1-1 | - | TRBV27 | CASSPRPRNPTAFF | TGTGCCAGCAGTCCACGACCTAGAAACCCAACAGCTTTCTTT
TRBJ2-7 | - | TRBV7-8 | CASSLTRDYEQYF | TGTGCCAGCAGCTTAACCAGGGACTACGAGCAGTACTTC
TRBJ1-5 | TRBD1 | TRBV2 | CASSLGTGSQPQHF | TGTGCCAGCAGCCTAGGGACAGGGTCACAGCCCCAGCATTTT
TRBJ1-5 | - | TRBV5-1 | CASSLTGLGNQPQHF | TGCGCCAGCAGCTTGACGGGCCTCGGCAATCAGCCCCAGCATTTT
TRBJ2-7 | TRBD2 | TRBV10-3 | CAISDGTSLDFEQYF | TGTGCCATCAGTGATGGGACTAGTCTTGATTTCGAGCAGTACTTC
TRBJ1-2 | TRBD1 | TRBV19 | CASSGRTGGDYGYTF | TGTGCCAGTAGTGGCAGGACAGGGGGCGACTATGGCTACACCTTC
TRBJ1-2 | TRBD1 | TRBV28 | CASSRPGTGKNGYTF | TGTGCCAGCAGCCGTCCCGGGACAGGGAAAAACGGCTACACCTTC
TRBJ2-5 | TRBD2 | TRBV6-5 | CASTQRLAAGKTQYF | TGTGCCAGCACCCAGCGACTAGCGGCTGGAAAGACCCAGTACTTC
TRBJ2-3 | - | TRBV5-4 | CASSLESGRVTGDTQYF | TGTGCCAGCAGCTTGGAATCCGGCAGGGTTACTGGAGATACGCAGTATTTT
TRBJ1-2 | - | TRBV28 | CASSRDLGNPYGYTF | TGTGCCAGCAGCCGGGATCTCGGGAACCCCTATGGCTACACCTTC
TRBJ1-4 | TRBD1 | TRBV11-2 | CASSLGDRDNEKLFF | TGTGCCAGCAGCTTGGGGGACAGGGATAATGAAAAACTGTTTTTT
TRBJ2-1 | - | TRBV5-1 | CASSLQWRVNEQFF | TGCGCCAGCAGCCTCCAATGGCGGGTCAATGAGCAGTTCTTC
TRBJ1-3 | - | TRBV7-2 | CASRLGPSGNTIYF | TGTGCCAGCAGACTCGGACCCTCTGGAAACACCATATATTTT
TRBJ1-3 | TRBD1 | TRBV4-3 | CASSQKGQDSGNTIYF | TGCGCCAGCAGCCAAAAGGGACAGGACTCTGGAAACACCATATATTTT